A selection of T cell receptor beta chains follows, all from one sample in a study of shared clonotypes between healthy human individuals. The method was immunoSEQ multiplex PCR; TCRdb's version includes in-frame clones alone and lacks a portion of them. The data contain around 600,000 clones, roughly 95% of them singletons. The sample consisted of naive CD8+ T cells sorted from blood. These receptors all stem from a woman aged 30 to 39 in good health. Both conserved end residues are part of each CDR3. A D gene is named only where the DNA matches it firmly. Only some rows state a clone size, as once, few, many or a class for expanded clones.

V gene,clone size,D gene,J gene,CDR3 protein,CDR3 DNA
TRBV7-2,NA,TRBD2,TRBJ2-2,CASALILAGGGGELFF,TGTGCCAGCGCCCTCATACTAGCGGGAGGGGGCGGGGAGCTGTTTTTT
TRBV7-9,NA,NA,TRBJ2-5,CASTPDGDLPQYF,TGTGCCAGCACCCCAGACGGGGATCTGCCCCAGTACTTC
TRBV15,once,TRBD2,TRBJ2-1,CATGRDPRDEQFF,TGTGCCACGGGGAGGGATCCAAGGGATGAGCAGTTCTTC
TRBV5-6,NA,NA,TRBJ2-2,CASSYTRGPGRNTGELFF,TGTGCCAGCAGCTATACCCGGGGACCAGGGCGGAACACCGGGGAGCTGTTTTTT
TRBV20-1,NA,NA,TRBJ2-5,CSAKVGAEQYF,TGCAGTGCCAAGGTGGGGGCTGAGCAGTACTTC
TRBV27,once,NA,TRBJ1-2,CASSPSTGANYGYTF,TGTGCCAGCAGCCCTTCGACAGGAGCTAACTATGGCTACACCTTC
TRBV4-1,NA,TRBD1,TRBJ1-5,CASSQRGQGGTQPQHF,TGCGCCAGCAGCCAGAGGGGACAGGGGGGTACTCAGCCCCAGCATTTT
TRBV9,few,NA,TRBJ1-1,CASSVVSRGLNTEAFF,TGTGCCAGCAGCGTAGTGAGCAGGGGACTGAACACTGAAGCTTTCTTT
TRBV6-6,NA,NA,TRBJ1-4,CASSYSPGELFF,TGTGCCAGCAGTTACTCGCCCGGCGAACTGTTTTTT
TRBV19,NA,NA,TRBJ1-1,CASSIGPGWNTEAFF,TGTGCCAGTAGTATAGGACCAGGGTGGAACACTGAAGCTTTCTTT
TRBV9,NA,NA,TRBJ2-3,CASSVDRATDTQYF,TGTGCCAGCAGCGTCGACAGAGCCACAGATACGCAGTATTTT
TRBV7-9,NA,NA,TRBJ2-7,CASSSTVYEQYF,TGTGCCAGCAGCTCCACCGTCTACGAGCAGTACTTC
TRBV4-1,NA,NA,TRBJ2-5,CASSQDTPTGRETQYF,TGCGCCAGCAGCCAAGATACCCCGACAGGGAGGGAGACCCAGTACTTC
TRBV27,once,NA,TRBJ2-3,CASSLASTDTQYF,TGTGCCAGCAGTTTAGCTAGCACAGATACGCAGTATTTT
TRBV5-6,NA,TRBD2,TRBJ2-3,CASSLGLAGADTQYF,TGTGCCAGCAGCTTGGGACTAGCGGGAGCAGATACGCAGTATTTT
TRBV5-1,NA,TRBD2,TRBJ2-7,CASGQGLAGNEQYF,TGCGCCAGCGGACAGGGACTAGCGGGAAATGAGCAGTACTTC
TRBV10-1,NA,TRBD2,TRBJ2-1,CASSASSGSVDEQFF,TGCGCCAGCAGTGCCTCTAGCGGGAGTGTCGATGAGCAGTTCTTC
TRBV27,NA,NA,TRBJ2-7,CASTSAHYEQYF,TGTGCCAGCACCTCAGCCCATTACGAGCAGTACTTC
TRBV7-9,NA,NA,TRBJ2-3,CASSLDGEPPTDTQYF,TGTGCCAGCAGCTTAGACGGGGAGCCGCCCACAGATACGCAGTATTTT
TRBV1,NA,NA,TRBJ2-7,CTSSQDLLAVIMYEQYF,TGCACCAGCAGCCAAGATTTATTAGCGGTAATAATGTACGAGCAGTACTTC
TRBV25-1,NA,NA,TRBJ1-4,CASSESSERVGEKLFF,TGTGCCAGCAGTGAATCATCCGAAAGGGTAGGGGAAAAACTGTTTTTT
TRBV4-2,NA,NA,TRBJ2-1,CASSQETSLSSYNEQFF,TGTGCCAGCAGCCAAGAGACTTCCTTAAGCTCCTACAATGAGCAGTTCTTC
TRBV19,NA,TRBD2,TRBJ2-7,CATGGWRENYYEQYF,TGTGCTACGGGGGGGTGGCGGGAGAATTACTACGAGCAGTACTTC
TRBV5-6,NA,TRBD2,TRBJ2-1,CASSLSTSGSIEQFF,TGTGCCAGCAGCTTGTCGACTAGCGGGAGCATTGAGCAGTTCTTC
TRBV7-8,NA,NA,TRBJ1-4,CASSLWPNEKLFF,TGTGCCAGCAGCTTGTGGCCTAATGAAAAACTGTTTTTT
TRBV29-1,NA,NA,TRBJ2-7,CSAIVVGEQYF,TGCAGCGCCATCGTCGTCGGGGAGCAGTACTTC
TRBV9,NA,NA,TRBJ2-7,CASSGDGYEQYF,TGTGCCAGCAGCGGGGACGGTTACGAGCAGTACTTC
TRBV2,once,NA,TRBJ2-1,CASSPGDIMPNEQFF,TGTGCCAGCAGTCCAGGGGACATAATGCCCAATGAGCAGTTCTTC
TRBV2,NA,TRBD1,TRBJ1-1,CASGATGDTEAFF,TGTGCCAGCGGAGCAACAGGGGACACTGAAGCTTTCTTT
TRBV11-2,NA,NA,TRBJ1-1,CASSSQGSEAFF,TGTGCCAGCAGCTCGCAGGGCAGCGAAGCTTTCTTT
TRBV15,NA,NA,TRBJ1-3,CATKPSGLNGNTIYF,TGTGCCACCAAGCCGTCAGGGCTGAATGGAAACACCATATATTTT